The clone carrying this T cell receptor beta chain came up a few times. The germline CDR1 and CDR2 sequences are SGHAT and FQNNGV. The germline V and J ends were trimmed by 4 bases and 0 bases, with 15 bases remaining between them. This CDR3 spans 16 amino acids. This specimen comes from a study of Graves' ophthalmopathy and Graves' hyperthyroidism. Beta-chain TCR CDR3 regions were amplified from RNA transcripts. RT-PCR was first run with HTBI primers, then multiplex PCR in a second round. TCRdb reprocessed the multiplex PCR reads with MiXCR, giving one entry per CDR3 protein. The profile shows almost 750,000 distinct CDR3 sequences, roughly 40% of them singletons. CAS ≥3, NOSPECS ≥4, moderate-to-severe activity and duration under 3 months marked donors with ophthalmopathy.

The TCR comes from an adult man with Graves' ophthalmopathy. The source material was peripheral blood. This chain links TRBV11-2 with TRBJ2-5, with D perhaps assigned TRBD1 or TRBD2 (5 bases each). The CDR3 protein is CASSSGFGGYQETQYF. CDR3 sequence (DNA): TGTGCCAGCAGCTCAGGATTTGGGGGTTACCAAGAGACCCAGTACTTC.